These 4 T cell receptor beta chains came from one sample sequenced in a study of blood T cell repertoires in COVID-19. The repertoire was sequenced with immunoSEQ multiplex PCR; TCRdb's copy has only in-frame clones and lacks some. The sample comprises about 95,000 clones, over 75% of which are singletons, and roughly 17% rests with the top ten. The sequenced sample was peripheral blood. The receptors shown here come from a human donor in a cohort sampled during active COVID-19.

V is TRBV2 and J is TRBJ1-2; 12 nucleotides agree with TRBD1. CDR1 and CDR2 (germline): SNHLY, FYNNEI. The CDR3 totals 14 residues. V shed 8 bases and J 8 bases; nucleotides not matched to a gene: 9. CDR3 DNA sequence: TGTGCCAGCCAGAGGGGACAGGGGGCGCGCGGCTACACCTTC. Translating it yields CASQRGQGARGYTF. Filled out from reference TRBV2 and TRBJ1-2, the complete variable domain reads EPEVTQTPSHQVTQMGQEVILRCVPISNHLYFYWYRQILGQKVEFLVSFYNNEISEKSEIFDDQFSVERPDGSNFTLKIRSTKLEDSAMYFCASQRGQGARGYTFGSGTRLTVV.

This chain joins TRBV6-4 and TRBJ2-1, with 14 bases lining up with TRBD2. Germline loops: CDR1 MRHNA, CDR2 SNTAGT. V was clipped by 6 bases and J by 5 bases; unmatched bases: 3. CDR3 length equals 15 residues. CDR3 region: CASSGLAGGNNEQFF. In DNA, the CDR3 is TGTGCCAGCAGCGGACTAGCGGGGGGAAACAATGAGCAGTTCTTC.

The chain carries TRBV18 and TRBJ2-5; 10 nucleotides match TRBD2. Trimming took 3 bases from V and 3 from J; bases not matched to a gene: 13. The CDR3 has 18 amino acids. Germline CDR1 and CDR2: KGHSH and LQKENI. This CDR3 reads CASSPRRFSGGTKETQYF. The DNA for the CDR3 is TGTGCCAGCTCACCCCGCCGTTTTAGCGGGGGGACAAAAGAGACCCAGTACTTC.

Notes on this clone: At one end the junction does not follow the germline gene, possibly because of a read error. The rearrangement joins TRBV7-7 to TRBJ2-1, with 12 bases that match TRBD2. The germline V gene encodes CDR1 SSHAT and CDR2 FNYEAQ (reference sequence). This CDR3 has 15 amino acids. The CDR3 region is CASSLDGLAGNEQFF. CDR3 bases: TGTGCTAGCAGCTTGGACGGACTAGCGGGGAATGAGCAGTTCTTC. The full variable domain, completed using reference TRBV7-7 and TRBJ2-1, is GAGVSQSPRYKVTKRGQDVTLRCDPISSHATLYWYQQALGQGPEFLTYFNYEAQPDKSGLPSDRFSAERPEGSISTLTIQRTEQRDSAMYRCASSLDGLAGNEQFFGPGTRLTVL.